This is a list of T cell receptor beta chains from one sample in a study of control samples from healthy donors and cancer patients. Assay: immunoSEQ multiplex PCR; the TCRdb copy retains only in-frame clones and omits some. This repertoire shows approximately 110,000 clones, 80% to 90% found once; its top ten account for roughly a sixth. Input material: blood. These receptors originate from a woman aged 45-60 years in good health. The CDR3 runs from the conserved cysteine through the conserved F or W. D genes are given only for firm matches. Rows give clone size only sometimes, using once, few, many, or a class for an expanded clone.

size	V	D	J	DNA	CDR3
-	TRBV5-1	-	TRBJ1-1	TGCGCCAGCAGCTTGGAGGCGGGGTTTACTGAAGCTTTCTTT	CASSLEAGFTEAFF
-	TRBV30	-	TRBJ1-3	TGTGCCTGGAGTGGCAAAGACAGCGACTCTGGAAACACCATATATTTT	CAWSGKDSDSGNTIYF
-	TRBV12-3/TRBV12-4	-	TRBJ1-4	TGTGCCAGCAGTTTGGATAATGAAAAACTGTTTTTT	CASSLDNEKLFF
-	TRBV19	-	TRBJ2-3	TGTGCCAGTAGTAGGGTCGGGAGCAGTGATACGCAGTATTTT	CASSRVGSSDTQYF
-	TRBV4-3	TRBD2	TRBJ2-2	TGCGCCAGCAGCCAAGACCCTGCGGGAGCGTTCCTGAACACCGGGGAGCTGTTTTTT	CASSQDPAGAFLNTGELFF
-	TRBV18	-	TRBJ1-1	TGTGCCAGCTCTCGGGACGGGAACACTGAAGCTTTCTTT	CASSRDGNTEAFF
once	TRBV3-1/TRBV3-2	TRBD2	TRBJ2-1	TGTGCCAGCAGCTCCATGGGGGGGTACACCTACAATGAGCAGTTCTTC	CASSSMGGYTYNEQFF
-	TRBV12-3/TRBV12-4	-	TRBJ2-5	TGTGCCAGCAGTTTACCTGGGAGGGAGACCCAGTACTTC	CASSLPGRETQYF
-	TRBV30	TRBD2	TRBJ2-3	TGTGCCTGGAGTGAGGGACTACCCACAGATACGCAATATTTT	CAWSEGLPTDTQYF
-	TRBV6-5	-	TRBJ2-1	TGTGCCAGCAGGCAAACAGCTTACAATGAGCAGTTCTTC	CASRQTAYNEQFF
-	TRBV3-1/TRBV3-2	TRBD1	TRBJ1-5	TGTGCCAGCAGCCACAAACCGGGACAGGGGATATTGCCCCAGCATTTT	CASSHKPGQGILPQHF
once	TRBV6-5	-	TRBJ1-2	TGTGCCAGCAGTCAGGGATCATACTATGGCTACACCTTC	CASSQGSYYGYTF
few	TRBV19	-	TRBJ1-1	TGTGCCAGTAGTCCCCGGGACAACCGGCCTGAAGCTTTCTTT	CASSPRDNRPEAFF
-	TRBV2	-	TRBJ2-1	TGTGCCAGCCGGACCGTTTCCTACAATGAGCAGTTCTTC	CASRTVSYNEQFF
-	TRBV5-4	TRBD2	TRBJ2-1	TGTGCCAGCAGCTTACTAGCGGTTAATGAGCAGTTCTTC	CASSLLAVNEQFF
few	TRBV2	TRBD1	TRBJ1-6	TGTGCCAGCAGGGGGACAGAATATTCACCCCTCCACTTT	CASRGTEYSPLHF
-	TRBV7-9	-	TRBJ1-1	TGTGCCAGCAGCTTGTTTCCCGAGATGCATAAAAACACTGAAGCTTTCTTT	CASSLFPEMHKNTEAFF
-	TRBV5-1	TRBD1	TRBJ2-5	TGCGCCAGCAGCTTGGGAGGACAGGGGAGAGAGACCCAGTACTTC	CASSLGGQGRETQYF
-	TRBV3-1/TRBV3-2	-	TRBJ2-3	TGTGCCAGCAGCCCTACCAGGGGCTCCAACACAGATACGCAGGCAGATACGCAGTATTTT	CASSPTRGSNTDTQADTQYF
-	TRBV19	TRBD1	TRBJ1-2	TGTGCCAGTAGCTACAGGGGGCGCGACTATGGCTACACCTTC	CASSYRGRDYGYTF
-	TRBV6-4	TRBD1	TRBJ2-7	TGTGCCAGCAGTGACTCAGGCCGGACAGGGTGGACCTACGAGCAGTACTTC	CASSDSGRTGWTYEQYF
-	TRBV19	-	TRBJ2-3	TGTGCCAGTAGCTGGGGGACTAGCACAGATACGCAGTATTTT	CASSWGTSTDTQYF
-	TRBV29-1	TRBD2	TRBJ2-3	TGCAGCGTTGAAGCTAGCGGAAACACAGATACGCAGTATTTT	CSVEASGNTDTQYF
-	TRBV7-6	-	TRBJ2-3	TGTGCCAGCAGCATCGGAGGGGGCCCGAGCACAGATACGCAGTATTTT	CASSIGGGPSTDTQYF
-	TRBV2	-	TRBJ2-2	TGTGCCAGCAGTGAGGGAAGGGGCACCGGGGAGCTGTTTTTT	CASSEGRGTGELFF
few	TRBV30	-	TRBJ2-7	TGTGCCTGGAGTTTTCCGGGTGAGCAGTACTTC	CAWSFPGEQYF
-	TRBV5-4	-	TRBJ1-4	TGTGCCAGCAGCACCTACACGGAGTATGAAAAACTGTTTTTT	CASSTYTEYEKLFF